The source of this TCR beta chain is a study of glioma-infiltrating T cells. The iRepertoire nested amplicon-rescue multiplex PCR amplified TCR alpha and beta CDR3s from RNA. Input was roughly 85-400 ng of tissue mRNA or PBMC total RNA. TCRdb re-called the multiplex PCR reads through MiXCR, storing one row per CDR3 protein. The table lists roughly 130,000 distinct CDR3 sequences, around 25% of them singletons. Regarding the study as a whole: Very few CDR3 sequences were shared between tissue and blood. Non-neoplastic patients had below-expected tissue-blood divergence, while all gliomas exceeded expectation.

This clonotype appeared a few times. Its antigen remains unidentified. The receptor's source is a human donor with low-grade glioma or glioblastoma, undergoing nonglioma brain surgery, or in good health (not recorded which). The material sequenced was glioma tissue, nonneoplastic brain tissue, or PBMCs (not recorded which).

DNA for the CDR3: TGTGCCAGCAGTTTTCCGGACAACCGGAACACTGAAGCTTTCTTT. Amino acids: CASSFPDNRNTEAFF. J is TRBJ1-1 and V is TRBV12-3 or TRBV12-4; TRBD1 is a possible D gene (5 bases). CDR3 length: 15 residues. Trimming took off 3 bases at V and 1 base at J, with 12 bases between the two ends.